This T cell receptor beta chain originates from a study of control samples from healthy donors and cancer patients. Here immunoSEQ multiplex PCR was the method, and the copy in TCRdb shows in-frame clones only, minus some. The table records about 92,000 clones, more than 75% of them present only once. This CDR3 contains 15 residues. Between the trimmed V and J ends, which lost 2 bases and 0 bases, there was a span of 8 bases. Germline V gives CDR1 MDHEN, CDR2 SYDVKM. The rearrangement uses TRBV28 and TRBJ2-4; possibly TRBD2 for D (6 bases). This sequence originates from an older woman in good health. Material for sequencing was blood. The CDR3 DNA reads as TGTGCCAGCAGTTTAGGCGGGACAGCCAAAAACATTCAGTACTTC. This sequence encodes CASSLGGTAKNIQYF.